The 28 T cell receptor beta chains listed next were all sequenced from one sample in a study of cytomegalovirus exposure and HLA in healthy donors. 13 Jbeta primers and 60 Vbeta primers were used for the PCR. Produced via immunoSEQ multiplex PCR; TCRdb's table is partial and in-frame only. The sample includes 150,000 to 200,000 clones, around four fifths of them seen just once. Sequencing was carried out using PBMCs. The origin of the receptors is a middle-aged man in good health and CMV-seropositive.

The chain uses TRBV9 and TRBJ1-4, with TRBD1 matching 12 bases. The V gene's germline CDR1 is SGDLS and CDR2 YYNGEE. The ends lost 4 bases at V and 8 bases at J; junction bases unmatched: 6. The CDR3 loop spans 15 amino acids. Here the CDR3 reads CASSPGTGGLEKLFF. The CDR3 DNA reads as TGTGCCAGCAGCCCCGGGACAGGGGGCTTGGAAAAACTGTTTTTT.

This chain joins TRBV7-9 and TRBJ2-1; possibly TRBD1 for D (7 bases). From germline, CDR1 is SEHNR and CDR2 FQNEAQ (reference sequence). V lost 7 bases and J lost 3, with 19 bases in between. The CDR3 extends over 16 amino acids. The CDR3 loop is CASTHMTGRNYNEQFF. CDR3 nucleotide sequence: TGTGCCAGCACCCATATGACAGGGAGGAACTACAATGAGCAGTTCTTC.

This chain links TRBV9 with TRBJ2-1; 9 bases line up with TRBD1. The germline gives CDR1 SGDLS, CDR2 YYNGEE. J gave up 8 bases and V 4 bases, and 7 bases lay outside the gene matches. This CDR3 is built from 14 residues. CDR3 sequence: CASSSRDRVHEQFF. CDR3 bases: TGTGCCAGCAGCTCCCGGGACAGGGTGCATGAGCAGTTCTTC.

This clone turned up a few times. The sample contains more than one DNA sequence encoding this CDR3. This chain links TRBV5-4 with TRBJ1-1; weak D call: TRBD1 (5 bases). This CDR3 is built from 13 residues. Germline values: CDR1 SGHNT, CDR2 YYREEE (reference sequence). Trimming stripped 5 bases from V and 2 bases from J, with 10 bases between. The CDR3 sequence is CASSLGGNTEAFF. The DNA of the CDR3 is TGTGCCAGCAGTCTGGGGGGTAACACTGAAGCTTTCTTT.

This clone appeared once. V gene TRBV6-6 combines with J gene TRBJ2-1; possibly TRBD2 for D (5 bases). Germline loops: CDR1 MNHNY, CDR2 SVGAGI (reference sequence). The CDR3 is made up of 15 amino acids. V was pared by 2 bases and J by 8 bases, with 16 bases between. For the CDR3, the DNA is TGTGCCAGCAGTTACCGGGATTCTTTAGGTGATGAGCAGTTCTTC. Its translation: CASSYRDSLGDEQFF.

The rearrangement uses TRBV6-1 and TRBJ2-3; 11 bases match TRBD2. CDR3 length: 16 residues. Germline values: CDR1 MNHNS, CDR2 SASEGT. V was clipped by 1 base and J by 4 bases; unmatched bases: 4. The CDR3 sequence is CASSEGLAGLADTQYF. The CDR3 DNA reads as TGTGCCAGCAGTGAAGGACTAGCGGGGCTCGCAGATACGCAGTATTTT.

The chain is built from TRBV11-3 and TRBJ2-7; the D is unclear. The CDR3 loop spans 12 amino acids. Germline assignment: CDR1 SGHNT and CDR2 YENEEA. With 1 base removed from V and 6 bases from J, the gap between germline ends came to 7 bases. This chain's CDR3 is CASSLGVAEQYF. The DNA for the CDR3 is TGTGCCAGCAGCTTAGGGGTAGCCGAGCAGTACTTC.

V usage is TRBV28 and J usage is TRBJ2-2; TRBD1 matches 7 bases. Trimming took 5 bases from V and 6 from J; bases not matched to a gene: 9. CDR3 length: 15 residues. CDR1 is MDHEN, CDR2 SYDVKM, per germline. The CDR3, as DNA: TGTGCCAGCAGTCCTGACAGGGACATGTCCGGGGAGCTGTTTTTT. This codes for CASSPDRDMSGELFF.

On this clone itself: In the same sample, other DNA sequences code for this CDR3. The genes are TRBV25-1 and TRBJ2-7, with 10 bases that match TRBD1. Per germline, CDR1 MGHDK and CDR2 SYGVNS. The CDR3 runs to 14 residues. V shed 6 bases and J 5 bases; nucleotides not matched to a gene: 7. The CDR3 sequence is CASSPGTGADEQYF. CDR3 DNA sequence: TGTGCCAGCAGCCCCGGGACAGGGGCTGACGAGCAGTACTTC.

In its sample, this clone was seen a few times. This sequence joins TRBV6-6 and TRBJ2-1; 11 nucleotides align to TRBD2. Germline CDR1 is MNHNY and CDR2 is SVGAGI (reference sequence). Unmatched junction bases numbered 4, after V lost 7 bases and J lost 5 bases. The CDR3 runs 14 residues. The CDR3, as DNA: TGTGCCAGCACCGCTAGCGGGAGGAACAATGAGCAGTTCTTC. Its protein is CASTASGRNNEQFF.

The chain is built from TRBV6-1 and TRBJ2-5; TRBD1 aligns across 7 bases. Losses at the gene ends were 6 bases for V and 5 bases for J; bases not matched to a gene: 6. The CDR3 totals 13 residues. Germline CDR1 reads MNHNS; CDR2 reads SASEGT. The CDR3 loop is CASRGQVVETQYF. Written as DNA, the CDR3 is TGTGCCAGCAGAGGACAGGTCGTGGAGACCCAGTACTTC.

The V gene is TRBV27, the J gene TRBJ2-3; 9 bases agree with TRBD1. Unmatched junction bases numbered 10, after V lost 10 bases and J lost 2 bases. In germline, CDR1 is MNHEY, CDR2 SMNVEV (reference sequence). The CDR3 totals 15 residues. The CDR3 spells CATHSRQGVTDTQYF. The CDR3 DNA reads TGTGCCACCCACAGTCGACAGGGGGTCACAGATACGCAGTATTTT.

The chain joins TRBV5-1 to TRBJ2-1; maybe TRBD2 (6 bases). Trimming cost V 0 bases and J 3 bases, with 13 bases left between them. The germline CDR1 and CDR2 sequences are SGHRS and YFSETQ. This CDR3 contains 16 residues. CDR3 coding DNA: TGCGCCAGCAGCTTGGCTCCGGGAGCAGGCTACAATGAGCAGTTCTTC. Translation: CASSLAPGAGYNEQFF.

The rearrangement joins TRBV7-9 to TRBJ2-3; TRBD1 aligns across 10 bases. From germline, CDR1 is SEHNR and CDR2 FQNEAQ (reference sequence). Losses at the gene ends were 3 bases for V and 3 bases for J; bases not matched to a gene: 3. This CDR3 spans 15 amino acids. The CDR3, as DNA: TGTGCCAGCAGCTTCGGGGGACAGGGGACAGATACGCAGTATTTT. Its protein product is CASSFGGQGTDTQYF.

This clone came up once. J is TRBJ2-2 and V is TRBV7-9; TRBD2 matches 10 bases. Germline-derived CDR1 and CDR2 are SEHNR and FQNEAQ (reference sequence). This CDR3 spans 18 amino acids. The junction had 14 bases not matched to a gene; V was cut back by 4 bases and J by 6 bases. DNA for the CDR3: TGTGCCAGCAGCTCCGCTACCCCGGCTAGCGGGAGAGCCGGGGAGCTGTTTTTT. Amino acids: CASSSATPASGRAGELFF.

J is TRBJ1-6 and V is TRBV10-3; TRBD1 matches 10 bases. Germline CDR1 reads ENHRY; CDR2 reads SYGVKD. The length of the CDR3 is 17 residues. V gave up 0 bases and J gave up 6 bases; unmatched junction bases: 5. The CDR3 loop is CAISESGTGEFNSPLHF. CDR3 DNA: TGTGCCATCAGTGAGTCCGGGACAGGGGAATTTAATTCACCCCTCCACTTT.

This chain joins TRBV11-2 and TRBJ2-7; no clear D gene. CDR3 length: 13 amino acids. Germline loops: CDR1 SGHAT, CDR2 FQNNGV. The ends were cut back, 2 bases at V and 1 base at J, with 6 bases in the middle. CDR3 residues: CASSLTESYEQYF. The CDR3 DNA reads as TGTGCCAGCAGCTTAACAGAATCCTACGAGCAGTACTTC. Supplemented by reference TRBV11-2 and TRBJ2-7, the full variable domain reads EAGVAQSPRYKIIEKRQSVAFWCNPISGHATLYWYQQILGQGPKLLIQFQNNGVVDDSQLPKDRFSAERLKGVDSTLKIQPAKLEDSAVYLCASSLTESYEQYFGPGTRLTVT.

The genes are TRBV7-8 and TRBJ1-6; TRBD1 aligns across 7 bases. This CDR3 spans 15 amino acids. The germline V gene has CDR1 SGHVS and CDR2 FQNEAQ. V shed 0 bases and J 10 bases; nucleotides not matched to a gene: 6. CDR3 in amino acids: CASSLAGGQSSPLHF. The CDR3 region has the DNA TGTGCCAGCAGCTTAGCGGGGGGACAGTCGTCACCCCTCCACTTT.

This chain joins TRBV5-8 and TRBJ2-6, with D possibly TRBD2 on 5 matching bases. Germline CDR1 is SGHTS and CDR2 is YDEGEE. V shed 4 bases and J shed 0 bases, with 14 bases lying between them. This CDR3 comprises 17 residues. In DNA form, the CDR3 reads TGTGCCAGCAGCGCACGAGGACTGAGCTCTGGGGCCAACGTCCTGACTTTC. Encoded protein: CASSARGLSSGANVLTF.

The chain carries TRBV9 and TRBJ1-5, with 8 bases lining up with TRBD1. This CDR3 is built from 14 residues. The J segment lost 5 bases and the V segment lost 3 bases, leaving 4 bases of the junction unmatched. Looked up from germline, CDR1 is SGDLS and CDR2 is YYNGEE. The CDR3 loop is CASSATGGDQPQHF. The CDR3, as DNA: TGTGCCAGCAGCGCAACAGGGGGGGATCAGCCCCAGCATTTT.

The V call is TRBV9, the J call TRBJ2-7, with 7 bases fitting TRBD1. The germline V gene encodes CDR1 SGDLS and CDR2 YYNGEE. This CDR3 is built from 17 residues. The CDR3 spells CANSGEGGDGPPREQYF. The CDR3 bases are TGTGCAAACAGCGGTGAAGGGGGCGATGGCCCTCCTCGCGAGCAGTACTTC.

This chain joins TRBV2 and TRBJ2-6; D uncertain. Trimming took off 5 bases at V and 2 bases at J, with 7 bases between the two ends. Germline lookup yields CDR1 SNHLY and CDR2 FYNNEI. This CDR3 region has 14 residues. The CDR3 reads CASSQSAGANVLTF. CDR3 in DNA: TGTGCCAGCAGTCAGTCCGCTGGGGCCAACGTCCTGACTTTC.

DNA of the CDR3: TGTGCCAGCAGCTTACCTCCAGGGGGCCGAGACGAGCAGTACTTC. Its protein product is CASSLPPGGRDEQYF. The chain employs TRBV7-9 and TRBJ2-7; TRBD1 matches at 8 bases. There are 15 residues in the CDR3. The trim removed 2 bases at V and 5 bases at J, leaving 8 bases unmatched. CDR1 is SEHNR, CDR2 FQNEAQ, per germline (reference sequence).

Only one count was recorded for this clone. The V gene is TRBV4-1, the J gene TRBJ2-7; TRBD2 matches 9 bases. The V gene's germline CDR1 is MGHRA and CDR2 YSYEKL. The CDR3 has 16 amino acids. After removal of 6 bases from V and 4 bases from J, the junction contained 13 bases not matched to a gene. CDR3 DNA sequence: TGCGCCAGCAGGAAAGGGGTTAGCGGGAGTCAGTACGAGCAGTACTTC. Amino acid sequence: CASRKGVSGSQYEQYF.

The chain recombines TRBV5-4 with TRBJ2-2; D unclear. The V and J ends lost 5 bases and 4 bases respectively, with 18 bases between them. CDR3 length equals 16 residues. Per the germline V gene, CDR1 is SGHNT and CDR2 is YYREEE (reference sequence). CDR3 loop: CASRKLESRSTGELFF. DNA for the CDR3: TGTGCCAGCAGAAAATTGGAGTCCAGAAGCACCGGGGAGCTGTTTTTT.

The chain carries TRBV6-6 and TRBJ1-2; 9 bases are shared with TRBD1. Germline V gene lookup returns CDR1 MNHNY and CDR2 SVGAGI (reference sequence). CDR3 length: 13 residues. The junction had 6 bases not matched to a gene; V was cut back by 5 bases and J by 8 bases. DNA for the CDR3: TGTGCCAGCAGTGCGGGACAGGGCTCGGGCTACACCTTC. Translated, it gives CASSAGQGSGYTF.

Written as DNA, the CDR3 is TGTGCCAGCAGTTTATCCTCGATGAACCTCGACAGGGAAATGGGTTCTTACGAGCAGTACTTC. Translation: CASSLSSMNLDREMGSYEQYF. The chain has TRBV27 and TRBJ2-7; 7 bases align to TRBD1. The CDR3 totals 21 residues. Germline values: CDR1 MNHEY, CDR2 SMNVEV (reference sequence). The trim removed 0 bases at V and 4 bases at J, leaving 24 bases unmatched.

The CDR3 sequence: CASRGEETQYF. For the CDR3, the DNA is TGTGCCAGCAGGGGAGAAGAGACCCAGTACTTC. V usage is TRBV2 and J usage is TRBJ2-5, with TRBD2 as a possible D gene (5 bases). The CDR3 has 11 residues. Germline CDR1 is SNHLY and CDR2 is FYNNEI. Trimming took off 6 bases at V and 3 bases at J, with 5 bases between the two ends.